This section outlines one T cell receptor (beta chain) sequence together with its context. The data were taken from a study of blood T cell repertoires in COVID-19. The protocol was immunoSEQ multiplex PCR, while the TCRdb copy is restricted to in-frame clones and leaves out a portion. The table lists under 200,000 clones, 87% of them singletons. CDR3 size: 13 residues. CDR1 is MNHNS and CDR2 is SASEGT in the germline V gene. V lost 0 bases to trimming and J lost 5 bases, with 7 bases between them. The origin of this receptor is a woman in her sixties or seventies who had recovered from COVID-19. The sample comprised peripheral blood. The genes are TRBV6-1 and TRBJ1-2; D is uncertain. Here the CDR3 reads CASSEADSYGYTF. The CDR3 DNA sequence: TGTGCCAGCAGTGAAGCGGACTCTTATGGCTACACCTTC.